The present T cell receptor beta chain was sequenced within a study of human T cells and chemical hapten exposure. Study-level results: Donors, who had alopecia, may show an immune response that differs from healthy people's.

TCRdb called the RACE reads again in MiXCR, with one record for every CDR3 protein. Of hundreds of thousands of distinct CDR3 sequences detected, about 6.9% appear once; the ten largest clones hold roughly 5.4%. There are a few counts of this clonotype. Its matching antigen is unknown. CDR3 length equals 15 residues. The V segment lost 6 bases and the J segment 2 bases; nucleotides outside the gene matches: 9. CDR1 and CDR2 from the germline V gene are SQVTM and ANQGSEA. As to time point: patch test 2, 6 weeks after DPC sensitization. Indicated treatment: therapeutic diphenylcyclopropenone sensitization with weekly scalp DPC. Prior to application of each patch test, blood was drawn.

The clonotype comes from a woman younger than 35 with alopecia areata. Some clones in this sample may be carry-over from other donors' samples. This chain connects TRBV29-1 to TRBJ2-3, with 9 bases lining up with TRBD1. Material: whole blood, obtained in connection with sensitization to the hapten diphenylcyclopropenone (DPC). The CDR3: CSVEPGQGNTDTQYF. In nucleotides, the CDR3 is TGCAGCGTGGAACCGGGACAGGGTAACACAGATACGCAGTATTTT.